This T cell receptor (beta chain) was captured by sequencing in a study of CD8 T cells in ankylosing spondylitis. Ten or more counts support this clonotype. Its antigen is unidentified. Study-wide results and limits: Prior work had noted some motif variants in reactive arthritis blood and synovial fluid.

TCRdb recomputed calls from the 5' RACE reads with MiXCR, one row per CDR3 protein. The top ten hold around 12% of the sample, which has about 150,000 distinct CDR3 sequences, about 7% seen once. This CDR3 is 13 amino acids long. With 4 bases removed from V and 1 base from J, the gap between germline ends came to 8 bases. CDR1 and CDR2 from the germline V gene are SGHRS and YFSETQ. The rearrangement links TRBV5-1 to TRBJ1-1; D is undetermined. Sequencing was carried out using blood, either unsorted or a sorted T cell fraction (not recorded which). The TCR comes from a female donor with ankylosing spondylitis or in good health (not recorded which). CDR3 coding DNA: TGCGCCAGCAGCCTGGACCAGAACACTGAAGCTTTCTTT. It encodes CASSLDQNTEAFF. Variable domain in full (rest from reference TRBV5-1 and TRBJ1-1): KAGVTQTPRYLIKTRGQQVTLSCSPISGHRSVSWYQQTPGQGLQFLFEYFSETQRNKGNFPGRFSGRQFSNSRSEMNVSTLELGDSALYLCASSLDQNTEAFFGQGTRLTVV.